Sequencing of this T cell receptor (beta chain) was carried out in a study of CD8+CD57+ T cells in acquired aplastic anemia. Overall study: Sorted CD4+ and CD8+ cells gave an average of roughly 3 ug of DNA. Healthy CD8+ samples averaged roughly 12 million reads. Study outcomes and limitations: Controls and patients did not differ significantly in CD8+ Simpson's diversity.

Template material for TCR beta VDJ and CDR3 profiling consisted of genomic DNA. Each CDR3 protein is one row after TCRdb ran MiXCR on the reads. The table has hundreds of thousands of distinct CDR3 sequences, around 68% seen once. The ends were cut back, 8 bases at V and 6 bases at J, with 17 bases in the middle. The germline CDR1 and CDR2 sequences are ENHRY and SYGVKD. The CDR3 is made up of 14 amino acids. This clonotype was recorded many times. Its antigen is currently unknown. This chain joins TRBV10-3 and TRBJ1-3, with D perhaps TRBD1 (6 bases). The TCR sequence derives from a human donor in good health, serving as a control. The sample comprised sorted CD4+, CD8+, or CD8+CD57+ T cells (not recorded which) from PBMCs. In nucleotides, the CDR3 is TGTGCCATCGCGTTTGGGGGCGCCCAAAACACCATATATTTT. Amino acid sequence: CAIAFGGAQNTIYF.